The source of this TCR beta chain is a study of Ad26.COV2.S vaccination and SARS-CoV-2 variants. The study's findings and limits: Analyses of TCR breadth and depth may have underestimated total T cell responses.

The CDR3 is 16 residues long. The V and J ends lost 1 base and 3 bases, in that order; junction bases with no gene match: 6. CDR1 SGHTA and CDR2 FQGNSA come from the germline V gene. TCRdb keeps only in-frame clones here, not all; method: immunoSEQ multiplex PCR. The profile shows nearly 95,000 clones, more than 70% of them singletons. This clone was detected only once. Its antigen is not identified. This receptor was obtained from a human donor who had recovered from COVID-19. This material consisted of peripheral blood, taken after recovery from COVID-19. This sequence joins TRBV7-2 and TRBJ1-1; 9 bases agree with TRBD1. The CDR3 reads CASSLEQGAWDTEAFF. The CDR3 DNA follows: TGTGCCAGCAGCTTAGAACAGGGGGCATGGGACACTGAAGCTTTCTTT.